This entry lists 21 T cell receptor beta chains sequenced from one sample in a study of OX40 agonist ivuxolimab in advanced cancers. TCRdb's copy holds only in-frame clones and misses some; the assay was immunoSEQ multiplex PCR. The sample holds around 60,000 clones, less than 90% seen once. The starting material was CD4+ or CD8+ T cells sorted from blood, obtained in a trial of the OX40 agonist ivuxolimab. Receptor source: an adult with an advanced solid tumor such as melanoma, head and neck, liver or kidney cancer.

The chain uses TRBV11-2 and TRBJ1-1; 9 bases match TRBD1. With V trimmed by 5 bases and J by 7 bases, 8 bases remained unmatched. The CDR3 runs 14 residues. Germline V lookup: CDR1 SGHAT, CDR2 FQNNGV. For the CDR3, the DNA is TGTGCCAGCAGCCGGACAGGGGATCAGGGTGAAGCTTTCTTT. Its translation is CASSRTGDQGEAFF.

The V and J genes are TRBV19 and TRBJ2-6, with 8 bases aligning to TRBD1. Germline-derived CDR1 and CDR2 are LNHDA and SQIVND (reference sequence). The CDR3 contains 17 residues. V lost 1 base to trimming and J lost 0 bases; unmatched junction nucleotides: 2. Here the CDR3 reads CASSIGTGSSGANVLTF. CDR3 DNA sequence: TGTGCCAGTAGTATAGGGACAGGGAGCTCTGGGGCCAACGTCCTGACTTTC. The whole variable domain, remainder taken from reference TRBV19 and TRBJ2-6, is DGGITQSPKYLFRKEGQNVTLSCEQNLNHDAMYWYRQDPGQGLRLIYYSQIVNDFQKGDIAEGYSVSREKKESFPLTVTSAQKNPTAFYLCASSIGTGSSGANVLTFGAGSRLTVL.

CDR3 bases: TGTGCCAGCAGCTTAACGTTAGAACATGAGCAGTTCTTC. Amino acids: CASSLTLEHEQFF. The rearrangement links TRBV7-3 to TRBJ2-1, with D unresolved. Germline lookup yields CDR1 SGHTA and CDR2 FQGTGA. CDR3 length: 13 amino acids. Trimming stripped 0 bases from V and 8 bases from J, with 8 bases between.

The rearrangement joins TRBV5-1 to TRBJ2-1; perhaps D is TRBD1 or TRBD2 (5 bases each). The CDR3 spans 15 residues. Between the trimmed V and J ends, which lost 7 bases and 0 bases, there was a span of 14 bases. Germline-derived CDR1 and CDR2 are SGHRS and YFSETQ. CDR3 coding DNA: TGCGCCAGCTTTGCCGGGACGGACTCCTACAATGAGCAGTTCTTC. This gives the protein CASFAGTDSYNEQFF.

The CDR3 loop is CASSPSQRESTDTQYF. For the CDR3, the DNA is TGTGCCAGCAGTCCCTCCCAGCGGGAGAGCACAGATACGCAGTATTTT. J is TRBJ2-3 and V is TRBV28; the match to TRBD2 covers 8 bases. The germline CDR1 and CDR2 sequences are MDHEN and SYDVKM. This CDR3 region has 16 residues. V was clipped by 5 bases and J by 0 bases; unmatched bases: 7.

Comments on this clone: This specimen includes other DNA sequences encoding the same CDR3. The V gene is TRBV14, the J gene TRBJ1-2; no definite D call. The CDR3 is 18 amino acids. Germline V lookup: CDR1 SGHDN, CDR2 FVKESK. Trimming pared 2 bases from V and 4 bases from J, leaving 23 bases between. Here the CDR3 reads CASSQNTLRAGLGYGYTF. Here the CDR3 DNA reads TGTGCCAGCAGCCAAAACACCCTCCGGGCCGGATTGGGCTATGGCTACACCTTC.

This clone was seen only a few times. CDR3 loop: CASSVGLEGPDTQYF. The CDR3 DNA follows: TGCGCCAGCAGTGTCGGCCTGGAGGGGCCAGATACGCAGTATTTT. The genes are TRBV10-1 and TRBJ2-3, with a tentative D call TRBD2 (6 bases). Germline V gene lookup returns CDR1 WNHNN and CDR2 SYGVQD (reference sequence). This CDR3 has 15 amino acids. V was cut by 4 bases and J by 4 bases, with 15 bases left in between.

V and J are TRBV2 and TRBJ2-1, with a weak D call TRBD1 (5 bases). Germline V gene lookup returns CDR1 SNHLY and CDR2 FYNNEI. V was trimmed by 7 bases and J by 9 bases, leaving 10 bases between them. The CDR3 has 11 amino acids. This CDR3 is CASKRGGEQFF. The DNA for the CDR3 is TGTGCCAGCAAAAGGGGCGGTGAGCAGTTCTTC.

The rearrangement links TRBV7-3 to TRBJ1-1, with TRBD1 matching over 7 bases. Germline V CDR1 and CDR2: SGHTA, FQGTGA. CDR3 length: 15 residues. V dropped 2 bases and J dropped 6; count of bases not matched to a gene: 9. The CDR3 spells CASSLAPTGVAEAFF. DNA for the CDR3: TGTGCCAGCAGCTTAGCACCTACAGGGGTCGCTGAAGCTTTCTTT.

The sample holds one count of this clone. The chain is built from TRBV6-6 and TRBJ2-7, with TRBD1 matching 7 bases. The germline CDR1 and CDR2 sequences are MNHNY and SVGAGI (reference sequence). J gave up 4 bases and V 5 bases, and 5 bases lay outside the gene matches. The CDR3 runs to 13 residues. CDR3 sequence (DNA): TGTGCCAGCAGTATCACAGGGGAGTACGAGCAGTACTTC. Encoded protein: CASSITGEYEQYF.

This clone appeared a single time. The chain couples TRBV6-1 to TRBJ1-3, with D possibly being TRBD1 (6 bases). The CDR3 is 14 residues long. V lost 2 bases, J lost 2 bases, and 7 bases lay in between. The germline V gene encodes CDR1 MNHNS and CDR2 SASEGT. The CDR3 nucleotides are TGTGCCAGCAGTGAACAGGGGCCTGGAAACACCATATATTTT. Its protein is CASSEQGPGNTIYF.

The chain has TRBV29-1 and TRBJ2-1, with 10 bases that match TRBD2. CDR1 is SQVTM, CDR2 ANQGSEA, per germline. This CDR3 has 16 residues. V was clipped by 1 base and J by 1 base; unmatched bases: 4. CDR3 amino acids: CSVEGKAGGSYNEQFF. The CDR3 DNA sequence: TGCAGCGTTGAAGGGAAAGCGGGAGGGTCCTACAATGAGCAGTTCTTC.

The chain uses TRBV7-3 and TRBJ2-2; D not resolved. CDR3 length: 16 amino acids. Trimming cost V 1 base and J 2 bases, with 11 bases left between them. Germline values: CDR1 SGHTA, CDR2 FQGTGA. CDR3 nucleotides: TGTGCCAGCAGCTTAATGGTGCACGGAAACACCGGGGAGCTGTTTTTT. Protein: CASSLMVHGNTGELFF.

The V and J genes are TRBV28 and TRBJ2-2; D is uncertain. The germline gives CDR1 MDHEN, CDR2 SYDVKM. Trimming removed 9 bases at V and 2 bases at J, with 13 bases between. The CDR3 is made up of 14 amino acids. The CDR3 reads CASDRASNTGELFF. The CDR3 coding sequence is TGTGCCAGTGACCGGGCCTCAAACACCGGGGAGCTGTTTTTT.

This clone was seen only once. The chain is built from TRBV19 and TRBJ2-1, with TRBD2 matching 13 bases. The CDR3 contains 16 residues. Germline CDR1 LNHDA, CDR2 SQIVND (reference sequence). V trimming: 5 bases; J trimming: 9 bases; junction bases outside the gene matches: 10. The CDR3 DNA reads as TGTGCCAGTAGTTCGGCCGGGACTAGCGGGAAGGGTGAGCAGTTCTTC. It codes for CASSSAGTSGKGEQFF.

The chain couples TRBV11-3 to TRBJ2-1; D is unresolved. The V end was cut by 0 bases, the J end by 9 bases, with 9 bases between. Looked up from germline, CDR1 is SGHNT and CDR2 is YENEEA. This CDR3 spans 13 amino acids. The CDR3 sequence: CASSLESVGEQFF. The DNA for the CDR3 is TGTGCCAGCAGCTTAGAGTCCGTGGGTGAGCAGTTCTTC. The full variable domain, completed using reference TRBV11-3 and TRBJ2-1, is EAGVVQSPRYKIIEKKQPVAFWCNPISGHNTLYWYLQNLGQGPELLIRYENEEAVDDSQLPKDRFSAERLKGVDSTLKIQPAELGDSAVYLCASSLESVGEQFFGPGTRLTVL.

This clone was seen a handful of times. CDR3 bases: TGTGCCAGCAGTACGGTGGATACGCAGTATTTT. It specifies CASSTVDTQYF. The V call is TRBV2, the J call TRBJ2-3; D remains ambiguous. The CDR3 extends over 11 amino acids. V was trimmed by 5 bases and J by 6 bases, leaving 6 bases between them. Germline CDR1 SNHLY, CDR2 FYNNEI. Together with reference TRBV2 and TRBJ2-3, the CDR3 gives the full variable domain: EPEVTQTPSHQVTQMGQEVILRCVPISNHLYFYWYRQILGQKVEFLVSFYNNEISEKSEIFDDQFSVERPDGSNFTLKIRSTKLEDSAMYFCASSTVDTQYFGPGTRLTVL.

The V gene is TRBV7-6, the J gene TRBJ1-1; D not certain. The germline V gene encodes CDR1 SGHVS and CDR2 FNYEAQ. The CDR3 is 13 residues long. V was cut by 6 bases and J by 5 bases, with 13 bases left in between. CDR3 sequence reads: CASSLNLKTEAFF. The CDR3 DNA reads TGTGCCAGCAGTCTAAACCTCAAGACTGAAGCTTTCTTT. The full variable domain, rest sourced from reference TRBV7-6 and TRBJ1-1, is GAGVSQSPRYKVTKRGQDVALRCDPISGHVSLYWYRQALGQGPEFLTYFNYEAQQDKSGLPNDRFSAERPEGSISTLTIQRTEQRDSAMYRCASSLNLKTEAFFGQGTRLTVV.

This clone was recorded only once. This chain uses TRBV5-1 with TRBJ2-2; 8 nucleotides agree with TRBD2. The length of the CDR3 is 15 residues. V lost 4 bases and J lost 7; bases outside the gene matches: 9. Per germline, CDR1 SGHRS and CDR2 YFSETQ. CDR3: CASSGGRNIIGELFF. Here the CDR3 DNA reads TGCGCCAGCAGCGGCGGGAGGAATATAATCGGGGAGCTGTTTTTT.

The chain carries TRBV10-3 and TRBJ1-2; 7 nucleotides line up with TRBD1. Germline V CDR1 and CDR2: ENHRY, SYGVKD. The junction had 9 bases not matched to a gene; V was cut back by 6 bases and J by 2 bases. The CDR3 is 15 amino acids. The CDR3 region has the DNA TGTGCCATCAGCAGAGGACAGGACCCGAACTATGGCTACACCTTC. Translation: CAISRGQDPNYGYTF.

The V gene is TRBV6-6, the J gene TRBJ1-5, with unresolved D. The CDR3 runs to 16 residues. In germline, CDR1 is MNHNY, CDR2 SVGAGI (reference sequence). V was pared by 3 bases and J by 2 bases, with 14 bases between. The CDR3 DNA reads TGTGCCAGCAGTTATATAGGGAGACAAGGCAATCAGCCCCAGCATTTT. Protein product: CASSYIGRQGNQPQHF.